Listed below are T cell receptor beta chains from one sample, sequenced in a study of post-analysis software for immune sequencing data. TCRdb reprocessed the PCR reads via MiXCR and lists one record per CDR3 protein. The table lists 700,000 to 900,000 distinct CDR3 sequences, roughly 46% of them singletons. The sample taken for sequencing was blood. The receptor set was obtained from a girl aged 5-17 years with multiple sclerosis. CDR3s include the opening cysteine and the closing phenylalanine or tryptophan. D genes are given only for firm matches. Clone size is not always given. Where it is, it says once, few, many or a class for expanded clones.

J	size	D	V	DNA	CDR3
TRBJ2-5	NA	NA	TRBV6-1	TGTGCCAGCAGTCGCAGGGAAGAAGAGACCCAGTACTTC	CASSRREEETQYF
TRBJ2-3	few	TRBD2	TRBV29-1	TGCAGCGTTAAAGGGGGACTAGCGGGAGAGGTAGATACGCAGTATTTT	CSVKGGLAGEVDTQYF
TRBJ2-3	NA	TRBD2	TRBV13	TGTGCCAGCAGCTCCTCCGAACTAGCGGGAGATCCAGATACGCAGTATTTT	CASSSSELAGDPDTQYF
TRBJ2-7	NA	NA	TRBV5-1	TGCGCCAGCAGCCGCCCAGGGGACGGGTTCTACGAGCAGTACTTC	CASSRPGDGFYEQYF
TRBJ2-7	few	NA	TRBV20-1	TGCAGTGCGGGGGACCTGACGAAGGGGGAGCAGTACTTC	CSAGDLTKGEQYF
TRBJ2-7	NA	TRBD1	TRBV4-3	TGCGCCAGCAGCCAAGAAACGGGAAACAGGGGGCTCTACGAGCAGTACTTC	CASSQETGNRGLYEQYF
TRBJ2-7	NA	NA	TRBV9	TGTGCCAGCAGCGTAGCTCCCGGGACCCCGGCCTACGAGCAGTACTTC	CASSVAPGTPAYEQYF
TRBJ1-5	NA	NA	TRBV30	TGTGCCTCCATAGACCGCCTAAACAATCAGCCCCAGCATTTT	CASIDRLNNQPQHF
TRBJ2-7	NA	TRBD1	TRBV6-2/TRBV6-3	TGTGCCGGCAGTACCACAGGGGCTGCCTACGAGCAGTACTTC	CAGSTTGAAYEQYF
TRBJ1-2	NA	NA	TRBV28	TGTGCCAGCAGTCCTCCGGGCAATTTCGATGGCTACACCTTC	CASSPPGNFDGYTF
TRBJ2-1	NA	TRBD2	TRBV6-6	TGTGCCAGCAGTTCGAGCGGGATAAATGAGCAGTTCTTC	CASSSSGINEQFF
TRBJ2-7	few	TRBD2	TRBV10-3	TGTGCCGCGACTAGCGGGAGGGCCGACGAGCAGTACTTC	CAATSGRADEQYF
TRBJ2-7	few	NA	TRBV28	TGTGCCAGCAGCGAGTTGGGGTCACAGGGTATGATTGGCTACGAGCAGTACTTC	CASSELGSQGMIGYEQYF
TRBJ1-2	NA	TRBD1	TRBV30	TGTGCCTGGACCATACAGGGGGCTTACTATGGCTACACCTTC	CAWTIQGAYYGYTF
TRBJ2-3	NA	NA	TRBV20-1	TGCAGTGAAGCAGGGGGGCGGACAGATACGCAGTATTTT	CSEAGGRTDTQYF
TRBJ2-1	NA	TRBD2	TRBV25-1	TGTGCCAGCAGGACTAGCGGGAGACTCTACAATGAGCAGTTCTTC	CASRTSGRLYNEQFF
TRBJ2-7	NA	TRBD1	TRBV20-1	TGCAGTGCAAATCACCCGGGACAGACCTACGAGCAGTACTTC	CSANHPGQTYEQYF
TRBJ1-2	few	NA	TRBV12-3/TRBV12-4	TGTGCCAGCAGTTTTTACGATAGTGGGCGCGCGGACTATGGCTACACCTTC	CASSFYDSGRADYGYTF
TRBJ2-5	few	NA	TRBV7-8	TGTGCCAGCAGCTTATGGGGGGGCGGGCACGAGGCCCAGTACTTC	CASSLWGGGHEAQYF
TRBJ2-7	NA	TRBD2	TRBV20-1	TGCAGTGCTAGTAAGGGACTAGGGGCGTACGAGCAGTACTTC	CSASKGLGAYEQYF
TRBJ1-2	once	NA	TRBV20-1	TGCAGGGCTAAACAGGGTAACTATGGCTACACCTTC	CRAKQGNYGYTF
TRBJ2-7	NA	NA	TRBV7-2	TGTGCCAGCAGCTCCTTCTCGGACGAGCAGTACTTC	CASSSFSDEQYF
TRBJ1-1	NA	NA	TRBV2	TGTGCCAGCAGTGAAGTACGGGGGGCGATGAACACTGAAGCTTTCTTT	CASSEVRGAMNTEAFF
TRBJ2-2	NA	NA	TRBV20-1	TGCAGTGCTAGAGTGGGGCCGGGGCAAGAGGACACCGGGGAGCTGTTTTTT	CSARVGPGQEDTGELFF
TRBJ2-3	NA	NA	TRBV9	TGTGCCAGCAGCGTGGACGGGAGCGGCGGAGATACGCAGTATTTT	CASSVDGSGGDTQYF
TRBJ2-7	few	NA	TRBV15	TGTGCCACGTCCCCGCATCAGGGACCCTACGAGCAGTACTTC	CATSPHQGPYEQYF
TRBJ2-1	NA	NA	TRBV20-1	TGCAGTGCTAGCGGCTTGTTCTTC	CSASGLFF
TRBJ2-7	NA	TRBD2	TRBV5-1	TGCGCCAGCAGCTGGGGAGGGACTAGCGGAGGGCTACACAACGAGCAGTACTTC	CASSWGGTSGGLHNEQYF
TRBJ2-3	few	TRBD2	TRBV11-2	TGTGCCAGCAGCTTAGTGGGACTAGTGGATACGCAGTATTTT	CASSLVGLVDTQYF
TRBJ2-7	NA	TRBD1	TRBV7-8	TGTGCCAGCAGCTCTACCACCGGGACAGGGCCCCTCTACGAGCAGTACTTC	CASSSTTGTGPLYEQYF
TRBJ2-7	few	NA	TRBV20-1	TGCAGTGCTCCTGACAATCGGGGCAACTCCTACGAGCAGTACTTC	CSAPDNRGNSYEQYF
TRBJ2-2	NA	NA	TRBV6-2/TRBV6-3	TGTGCCAGCAGTCCGACTAGTGTGAGCGGGGAGCTGTTTTTT	CASSPTSVSGELFF
TRBJ1-4	few	NA	TRBV12-3/TRBV12-4	TGTGCCAGCCGGGTGGGATTAAATGAAAAACTGTTTTTT	CASRVGLNEKLFF
TRBJ2-1	NA	TRBD2	TRBV12-3/TRBV12-4	TGTGCCAGCAGTCCCGGGACTATTGAGCAGTTCTTC	CASSPGTIEQFF
TRBJ2-5	NA	NA	TRBV11-2	TGTGCCAGCAGCTTAGACCATCTAGCGAACCAAGAGACCCAGTACTTC	CASSLDHLANQETQYF
TRBJ2-3	few	NA	TRBV12-3/TRBV12-4	TGTGCCAGCAGGGCGGAGGCAGATACGCAGTATTTT	CASRAEADTQYF
TRBJ2-7	NA	NA	TRBV6-2/TRBV6-3	TGTGCCAGCAGAGAAGGAAGCTATGACTCCTACGAGCAGTACTTC	CASREGSYDSYEQYF
TRBJ2-3	NA	TRBD2	TRBV20-1	TGCAGTGCTAGAGTACCTAGCGGTCTCAGTACGCAGTATTTT	CSARVPSGLSTQYF
TRBJ2-1	NA	NA	TRBV28	TGTGCCAGCAGCACCCCCGGGGAACACGAGCAGTTCTTC	CASSTPGEHEQFF
TRBJ2-1	few	TRBD1	TRBV6-6	TGTGCCAGCAGTTACTCCAACCGCCCGGGACAGGTTAATGAGCAGTTCTTC	CASSYSNRPGQVNEQFF
TRBJ2-3	few	NA	TRBV24-1	TGTGCCACCAGTGAGGATTACGGACCGGCGCAGTATTTT	CATSEDYGPAQYF
TRBJ2-5	few	NA	TRBV20-1	TGCAGTGCCCCGAGGTCGCTAGCAGAGTACCAAGAGACCCAGTACTTC	CSAPRSLAEYQETQYF
TRBJ2-1	NA	TRBD2	TRBV29-1	TGCAGCGTTGACGCGGGGGACGGCTACAATGAGCAGTTCTTC	CSVDAGDGYNEQFF
TRBJ2-7	few	NA	TRBV12-3/TRBV12-4	TGTGCCAGCAGTTTTGTGAGGAGCGAGCAGTACTTC	CASSFVRSEQYF
TRBJ2-5	NA	TRBD1	TRBV24-1	TGTGCCACCAGTGATTTTTCCGGGACAGGGGAAGAGACCCAGTACTTC	CATSDFSGTGEETQYF
TRBJ1-5	NA	NA	TRBV20-1	TGCAGTGCTAGTCGGGGGGCAGGGGATCAGCCCCAGCATTTT	CSASRGAGDQPQHF
TRBJ1-2	NA	NA	TRBV6-6	TGTGCCAGCAGTTTTCCCGGGGGTTTAGATGGCTACACCTTC	CASSFPGGLDGYTF
TRBJ2-1	NA	TRBD2	TRBV4-3	TGCGCCAGCAGCCAAGAAAGCGGGATAGCCTACAATGAGCAGTTCTTC	CASSQESGIAYNEQFF
TRBJ1-5	few	NA	TRBV7-9	TGTGCCAGCAGCTTGGGGACTACGCAGCCCCAGCATTTT	CASSLGTTQPQHF
TRBJ2-5	once	TRBD1	TRBV20-1	TGCAGTGCTAGAGATCGGACAGGGGATATCGAGACCCAGTACTTC	CSARDRTGDIETQYF